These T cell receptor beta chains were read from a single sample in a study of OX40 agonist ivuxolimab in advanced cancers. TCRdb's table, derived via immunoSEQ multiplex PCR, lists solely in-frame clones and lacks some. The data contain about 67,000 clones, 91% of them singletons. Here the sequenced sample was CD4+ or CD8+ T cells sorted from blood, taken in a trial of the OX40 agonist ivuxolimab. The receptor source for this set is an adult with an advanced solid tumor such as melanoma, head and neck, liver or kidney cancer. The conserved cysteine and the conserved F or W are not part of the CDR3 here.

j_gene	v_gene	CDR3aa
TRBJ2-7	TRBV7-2	ASSPRRGLGYEQY
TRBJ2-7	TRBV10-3	AIRDSTNLHEQY
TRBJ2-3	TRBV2	ASRLAGAYTDTQY
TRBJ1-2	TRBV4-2	ASSQEWSEVVANYGYT
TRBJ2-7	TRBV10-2	ASLQRNEQY
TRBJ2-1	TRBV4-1	ASSQALALSYNEQF
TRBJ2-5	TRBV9	ASSGSSGKLAGETQY
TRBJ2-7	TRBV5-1	ASSRTGSYEQY
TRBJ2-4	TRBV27	ASRRQGENIQY
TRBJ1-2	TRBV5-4	ASSRTVRTGANYGYT
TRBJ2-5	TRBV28	ASSLGLAGGQETQY
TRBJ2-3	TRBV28	ASSLANPDTQY
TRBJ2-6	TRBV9	ASSVGSGGSGANVLT
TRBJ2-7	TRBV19	ASSTSGYEQY
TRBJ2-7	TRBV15	ATSRAHHERY
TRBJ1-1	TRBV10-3	AISEVRDTEAF
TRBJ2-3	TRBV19	ASMAGYTQY
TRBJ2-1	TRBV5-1	ASSLARVAGGGDNEQF
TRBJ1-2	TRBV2	ASTSEGEVYGYT
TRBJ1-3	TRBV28	ASSLAGAISGNTIY
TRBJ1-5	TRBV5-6	ASSPGTGTSNQPQH
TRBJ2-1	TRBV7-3	ASSSSMGEQF
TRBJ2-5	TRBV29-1	SVDRLAGEGTQY
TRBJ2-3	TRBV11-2	ASTLKAGLNTDTQY
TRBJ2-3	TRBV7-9	ASSLVAGGDTQY
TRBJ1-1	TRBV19	ASSKAGLDGDTEAF
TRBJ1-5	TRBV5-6	ASSLMSGGLYSNQPQH
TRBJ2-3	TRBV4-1	ASSQQTGLRY
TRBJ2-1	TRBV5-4	ASSFGGGAIYNEQF
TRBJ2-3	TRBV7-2	ASSLAQGLAVTQY
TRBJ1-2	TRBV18	ASSPGQGATAVGYT
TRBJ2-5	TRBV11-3	ASSLQDSQETQY
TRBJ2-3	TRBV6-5	ASSYSGGGMEDTQY
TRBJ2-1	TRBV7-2	ASSQPQRGEQF
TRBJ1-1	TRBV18	ASSPAGGNTEAF
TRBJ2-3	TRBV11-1	ASSPGLAGDTQY